A single sample is the source of the 2 T cell receptor beta chains below, sequenced in a study of Graves' ophthalmopathy and Graves' hyperthyroidism. TCR beta CDR3 amplification used RNA transcripts. Scientists carried out first-round RT-PCR using HTBI primers and then a second-round multiplex PCR. MiXCR, run by TCRdb on the multiplex PCR reads, gives a single entry per CDR3 protein. The sample yields approximately 330,000 distinct CDR3 sequences, 17% seen once. Sequenced: peripheral blood. These receptors were collected from an adult man with Graves' ophthalmopathy.

This clonotype came up a few times. V gene TRBV3-1 combines with J gene TRBJ1-3; weak D call: TRBD1 (6 bases). CDR1 LGHDT and CDR2 YNNKEL come from the germline V gene (reference sequence). The CDR3 has 16 amino acids. V lost 1 base and J lost 3, with 13 bases in between. The CDR3 coding sequence is TGTGCCAGCAGCCAAGCCTCGGGGGGCGATGGAAACACCATATATTTT. Amino acids: CASSQASGGDGNTIYF.

This clonotype was found many times. The CDR3 DNA follows: TGTGCCAGCAGCGGGACTAGCGGGACGGAGACCCAGTACTTC. It specifies CASSGTSGTETQYF. This rearrangement joins TRBV2 to TRBJ2-5, with TRBD2 matching 13 bases. The germline CDR1 and CDR2 sequences are SNHLY and FYNNEI. V lost 6 bases, J lost 5 bases, and 3 bases stayed unmatched. This CDR3 is 14 amino acids long.